This T cell receptor (beta chain) was recovered during a study of tumor and adjacent non-tumor tissue in lung cancer (dated by TCRdb to 2016 to 2019). Notes on the research overall: By cancer type, the cohort comprised approximately twelve adenocarcinoma patients, 2 squamous cell carcinoma patients and 1 small cell lung cancer patient. Among the approximately 15 patients, ages ranged from about 31 to 85 years, approximately 10 were men and 5 were women, and disease was TNM stage I to III. Sequencing produced 125,075,908 productive TCRbeta reads in total, an average of about 4 million reads per sample. Bulk TCRbeta repertoires were compared between lung tumor tissue and matched distant non-tumor lung tissue obtained from approximately 15 lung cancer patients. For each patient, one tumor sample and one normal lung sample were taken, giving around 31 paired specimens that underwent TCRbeta CDR3 sequencing.

The CDR3 spans 17 residues, from the cysteine through the phenylalanine. Of the read, only the CDR3 DNA is kept; its 51 bases are in frame from base 1. Reading the germline V gene gives CDR1 SGHAT and CDR2 FQNNGV. RNA was extracted from bulk unsorted tissue and checked for quality with a NanoDrop ND-1000 and an Agilent 2100. Distant non-tumor tissue taken more than 3 cm from the tumor edge was used as the normal lung sample. Donors were newly diagnosed lung cancer patients admitted for thoracic surgery in China between August and November 2014, without prior chemotherapy. Patients who had received previous radiotherapy or chemotherapy, or who had another concurrent cancer, were excluded from the study. Surgical tissue pieces of roughly 1-2.3 cm3 were preserved in RNAlater solution and stored at -80 °C until use. The method was multiplex PCR. Reads for this sample came from an Illumina HiSeq 2500. TCRbeta libraries were constructed through three rounds of nested PCR with primers (Table S4) according to protocols modified from ARM-PCR. Before sequencing, PCR products in the 200-500 bp range were cut out of the gel and cleaned up using the QIAquick gel extraction kit. As for the original processing: Trimmomatic was used to clean the reads, FLASH merged the cleaned reads into complete CDR3 sequences, and MiTCR assigned the sequences to V(D)J germline segments. VDJtools was used to compute clonal diversity as the inverse Simpson's index. Productive reads were defined as in-frame sequences without a premature stop codon. In TCRdb, the public reads were trimmed at Q25 with fastp and aligned with MiXCR, with productive beta chains retained. Rows are unified per CDR3 protein, each entry keeping the most common DNA and genes. What appears here as the V and J calls and clone size reflects TCRdb's work, not the paper's. This sample holds under 75,000 distinct CDR3 sequences; less than 75% were observed only once. The top ten clonotypes cover roughly 25% of the sample.

On the study overall, not on this receptor specifically: Neither the sequencing platform nor unique molecular identifiers are named or mentioned anywhere in the methods. Significantly higher TCR diversity (inverse Simpson) was observed in tumor tissue than in normal lung tissue (around 460 vs 160, P = 0.0075, Mann-Whitney U test). A significantly larger cumulative share of the repertoire was made up by the top 100 clones in normal lung than in tumor tissue. Because peripheral blood was not sequenced, the blood TCRbeta repertoires of the lung cancer patients in the study went unexamined. TCR diversity was significantly higher in younger patients, and higher tumor TCR diversity was associated with shorter overall and disease-free survival. With only about 14 patients in the cohort, the authors noted that larger samples and more detailed clinical data are needed.

As to this clonotype: Its specific antigen is unknown. Sequence at one end of the junction differs from germline and may be a read error.

The clonotype was recovered from a woman aged 45-65 years with non-small cell lung cancer. Material for sequencing was distant non-tumor lung tissue. This sequence uses TRBV11-2 and TRBJ2-1; a stretch of 11 junction bases matches TRBD2. The CDR3 protein is CASSLELAGGSYNQQFF. The sequenced DNA is TGTGCCAGCAGCTTAGAGCTAGCGGGAGGCTCCTACAATCAGCAATTCTTC.